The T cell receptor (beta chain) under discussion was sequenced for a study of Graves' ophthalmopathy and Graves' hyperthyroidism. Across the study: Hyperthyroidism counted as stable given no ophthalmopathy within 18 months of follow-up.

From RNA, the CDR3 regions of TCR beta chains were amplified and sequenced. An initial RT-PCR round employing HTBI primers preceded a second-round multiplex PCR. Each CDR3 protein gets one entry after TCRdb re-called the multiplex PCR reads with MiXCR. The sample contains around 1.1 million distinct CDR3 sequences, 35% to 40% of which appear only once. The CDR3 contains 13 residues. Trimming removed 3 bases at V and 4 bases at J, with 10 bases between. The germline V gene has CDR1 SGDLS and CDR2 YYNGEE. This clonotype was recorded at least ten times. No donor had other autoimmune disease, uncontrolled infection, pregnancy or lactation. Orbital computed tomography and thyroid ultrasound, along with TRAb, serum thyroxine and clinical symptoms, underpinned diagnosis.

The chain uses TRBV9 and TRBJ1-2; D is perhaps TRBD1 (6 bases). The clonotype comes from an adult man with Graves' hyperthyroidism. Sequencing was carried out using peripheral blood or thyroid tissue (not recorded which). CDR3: CASSGDTGYGYTF. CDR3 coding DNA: TGTGCCAGCAGCGGGGACACCGGCTATGGCTACACCTTC.